This T cell receptor beta chain was sequenced for a study of cytomegalovirus exposure and HLA in healthy donors. PCR employed 60 Vbeta and 13 Jbeta primers. Using immunoSEQ multiplex PCR, the repertoire was profiled, and TCRdb retains in-frame clones only, with some absent. The data hold around 200,000 clones, with roughly 82% observed a single time. CDR1 is LNHDA and CDR2 is SQIVND in the germline V gene (reference sequence). This CDR3 is 13 amino acids long. Losses at the gene ends were 5 bases for V and 3 bases for J; bases not matched to a gene: 1. The sequence came from a man in his forties or fifties in good health and CMV-seropositive. The chain is built from TRBV19 and TRBJ1-1; 9 bases match TRBD1. Specimen: PBMCs. The CDR3 DNA follows: TGTGCCAGTAGTTGGGACAGGGACACTGAAGCTTTCTTT. This sequence encodes CASSWDRDTEAFF.